The rows below give T cell receptor beta chains drawn from one sample of a study of lymphopenia after photon versus proton radiotherapy. The table came from immunoSEQ multiplex PCR; TCRdb's copy has only in-frame clones and leaves some out. Altogether about 83,000 clones are present, about 83% being singletons, with the ten largest covering over 1.1%. The sequencing here drew on peripheral blood, taken from a patient treated with proton-based radiotherapy. The source is a man between 60 and 75 years old with pancreatic cancer. The CDR3 runs from the conserved cysteine through the conserved F or W. D genes are given only for firm matches. Only part of the rows carry a size: once, few, many, or a class if the clone is expanded.

CDR3,DNA,size,D,V,J
CAWSSLGARGLGGEQFF,TGTGCCTGGAGCTCACTAGGAGCCCGGGGACTGGGCGGTGAGCAGTTCTTC,NA,NA,TRBV30,TRBJ2-1
CASSTRERSYEQYF,TGTGCCAGCAGCACAAGGGAGCGCTCCTACGAGCAGTACTTC,NA,NA,TRBV7-9,TRBJ2-7
CASSFFQGSNQPQHF,TGTGCCAGCAGTTTTTTCCAGGGGAGCAATCAGCCCCAGCATTTT,NA,NA,TRBV28,TRBJ1-5
CASSQEARVTEAFF,TGTGCCAGCAGCCAAGAGGCGCGGGTAACTGAAGCTTTCTTT,NA,NA,TRBV14,TRBJ1-1
CASSEEWTGTGTISNQPQHF,TGTGCCAGCAGTGAAGAATGGACCGGGACAGGGACTATTAGCAATCAGCCCCAGCATTTT,NA,TRBD1,TRBV6-1,TRBJ1-5
CASSEVRTNQETQYF,TGTGCCAGCAGTGAGGTTCGTACGAACCAAGAGACCCAGTACTTC,NA,NA,TRBV2,TRBJ2-5
CASSLLGLAQGEQYF,TGTGCCAGCAGCTTATTAGGTCTGGCCCAGGGCGAGCAGTACTTC,NA,NA,TRBV7-3,TRBJ2-7
CASSFGIKDEQFF,TGTGCCAGTAGCTTTGGAATTAAGGATGAGCAGTTCTTC,NA,NA,TRBV19,TRBJ2-1
CASSQYVETQYF,TGTGCCAGCAGCCAATACGTGGAGACCCAGTACTTC,few,NA,TRBV14,TRBJ2-5
CASSPHTGTSGSRAYNEQFF,TGTGCCAGCAGCCCACATACTGGGACTAGCGGGAGTCGGGCCTACAATGAGCAGTTCTTC,NA,TRBD2,TRBV11-3,TRBJ2-1
CSAREDYGYTF,TGCAGTGCCAGGGAGGACTATGGCTACACCTTC,few,NA,TRBV20-1,TRBJ1-2
CAISGRAREGGYTF,TGTGCCATCAGTGGGCGGGCCAGGGAGGGTGGCTACACCTTC,once,NA,TRBV10-3,TRBJ1-2
CASSASGSALLEQYF,TGCGCCAGCAGTGCTAGCGGGAGCGCCTTGCTCGAGCAGTACTTC,NA,TRBD2,TRBV10-2,TRBJ2-7